The source of this TCR beta chain is a study of T cell responses to AZD1222 COVID-19 vaccine. The CDR3 has 14 amino acids. V was cut by 4 bases and J by 4 bases, with 17 bases left in between. Germline lookup yields CDR1 GTSNPN and CDR2 SVGIG (reference sequence). In the case of this clone: Its antigen is still unknown.

General observations from the study: Repertoire samples came only from after the peak T cell response. Among those given AZD1222, only five to seven were seropositive at baseline.

Sequenced by immunoSEQ multiplex PCR; TCRdb stores in-frame clones only, minus some. Of more than 85,000 clones listed, around 90% are singletons. The rearrangement uses TRBV30 and TRBJ2-7, with D uncertain. The receptor was derived from an adult in good health. Sample: peripheral blood, taken on day 0 of AZD1222 vaccination. The DNA of the CDR3 is TGTGCCTGGAAGCTGGGCCCGAACTCTTACGAGCAGTACTTC. As protein: CAWKLGPNSYEQYF.